The 27 T cell receptor beta chains given below trace back to one sample, sequenced in a study of T cell changes during pregnancy in multiple sclerosis. The data were produced by immunoSEQ multiplex PCR, yet TCRdb's version contains in-frame clones alone and is incomplete. The sample includes tens of thousands of clones, around 90% of them seen just once. This specimen was CD4+ T cells from peripheral blood mononuclear cells, taken in the second trimester of pregnancy. The source of these receptors is a female donor with multiple sclerosis, enrolled in a pregnancy study.

The chain couples TRBV6-1 to TRBJ1-5; tentatively, D is TRBD1 (5 bases). The ends were cut back, 6 bases at V and 0 bases at J, with 6 bases in the middle. Germline V gene lookup returns CDR1 MNHNS and CDR2 SASEGT. The CDR3 is 13 residues long. The CDR3 is CASRGDSNQPQHF. CDR3 bases: TGTGCCAGCAGAGGGGATAGCAATCAGCCCCAGCATTTT.

This clone was recorded only once. The genes are TRBV6-6 and TRBJ1-1; D may be TRBD1 (5 bases). Germline lookup yields CDR1 MNHNY and CDR2 SVGAGI (reference sequence). The ends were cut back, 6 bases at V and 2 bases at J, with 13 bases in the middle. The CDR3 spans 14 residues. Written as DNA, the CDR3 is TGTGCCAGCAGGGGGCGGGGGGTCAACACTGAAGCTTTCTTT. This translates into CASRGRGVNTEAFF.

The rearrangement links TRBV28 to TRBJ2-1; no reliable D call. Deletions cut 3 bases from V and 9 bases from J, with 15 bases between. This CDR3 has 14 amino acids. Germline CDR1 MDHEN, CDR2 SYDVKM. The CDR3 protein is CASSLVGKHSEQFF. The CDR3 DNA reads TGTGCCAGCAGTTTGGTAGGTAAGCACAGTGAGCAGTTCTTC.

The V call is TRBV11-2, the J call TRBJ2-7; 9 positions agree with TRBD2. Germline trimming cut 0 bases from V and 4 bases from J; bases unmatched to any gene: 7. Germline V gene data show CDR1 as SGHAT and CDR2 as FQNNGV. This CDR3 has 16 residues. CDR3 amino acids: CASSLDLNSGSYEQYF. As DNA, the CDR3 is TGTGCCAGCAGCTTAGATCTGAATAGCGGGAGTTACGAGCAGTACTTC.

This clone was recorded a few times. The rearrangement uses TRBV9 and TRBJ2-7; 8 bases agree with TRBD2. The CDR3 is 14 residues long. J gave up 7 bases and V 4 bases, and 10 bases lay outside the gene matches. Germline loops: CDR1 SGDLS, CDR2 YYNGEE. The CDR3 spells CASSLAGGRGEQYF. In DNA form, the CDR3 reads TGTGCCAGCAGCCTGGCGGGAGGCCGGGGGGAGCAGTACTTC.

CDR3 region: CASSLWRGLYNEQFF. CDR3 coding DNA: TGTGCCAGCAGCTTGTGGCGGGGGTTGTACAATGAGCAGTTCTTC. The V call is TRBV7-2, the J call TRBJ2-1, with 7 positions matching TRBD2. The J segment lost 4 bases and the V segment lost 3 bases, leaving 6 bases of the junction unmatched. CDR3 length: 15 amino acids. CDR1 and CDR2 (germline): SGHTA, FQGNSA.

This chain uses TRBV7-9 with TRBJ2-3; D might be TRBD1 (6 bases). CDR1 SEHNR and CDR2 FQNEAQ come from the germline V gene (reference sequence). V was shortened by 0 bases and J by 13 bases, with 20 bases between the two germline ends. The CDR3 extends over 15 amino acids. CDR3 nucleotides: TGTGCCAGCAGCTTAGCTGTGGACAGTTCAGTCCGAAAGTATTTT. Residues: CASSLAVDSSVRKYF.

This clone was observed a handful of times. The gene calls are TRBV27 and TRBJ2-1, with D possibly matching TRBD2 (5 bases). The V gene's germline CDR1 is MNHEY and CDR2 SMNVEV (reference sequence). Trimming shortened V by 8 bases and J by 7 bases, and 12 bases separated the two germline ends. The CDR3 covers 12 residues. CDR3 amino acids: CASHSGMNEQFF. DNA of the CDR3: TGTGCCAGCCACAGCGGTATGAATGAGCAGTTCTTC.

The V and J genes are TRBV4-1 and TRBJ1-2; 8 bases map to TRBD1. In germline, CDR1 is MGHRA, CDR2 YSYEKL. The junction had 3 bases not matched to a gene; V was cut back by 1 base and J by 5 bases. The CDR3 totals 14 residues. The DNA of the CDR3 is TGCGCCAGCAGCCAAGGACAGGGGCGTTATGGCTACACCTTC. Translating gives CASSQGQGRYGYTF.

V gene TRBV4-3 combines with J gene TRBJ1-1; maybe TRBD1 (5 bases). CDR1 LGHNA and CDR2 YSLEER come from the germline V gene. There are 15 residues in the CDR3. Trimming pared 0 bases from V and 5 bases from J, leaving 13 bases between. The CDR3: CASSQDWAGQTEAFF. The CDR3 nucleotides are TGCGCCAGCAGCCAAGATTGGGCAGGACAAACTGAAGCTTTCTTT.

The gene calls are TRBV27 and TRBJ1-1; perhaps TRBD1 as D (5 bases). CDR1 and CDR2 (germline): MNHEY, SMNVEV (reference sequence). The length of the CDR3 is 13 residues. V was shortened by 7 bases and J by 7 bases, with 16 bases between the two germline ends. For the CDR3, the DNA is TGTGCCAGCAAGGGACGGACTATCATTGAAGCTTTCTTT. It codes for CASKGRTIIEAFF.

This CDR3 is CAWRTSGFYNEQFF. The CDR3 bases are TGTGCCTGGAGAACTAGCGGCTTCTACAATGAGCAGTTCTTC. The rearrangement joins TRBV30 to TRBJ2-1; 8 nucleotides align to TRBD2. There are 14 residues in the CDR3. Germline V gene data show CDR1 as GTSNPN and CDR2 as SVGIG (reference sequence). The V segment lost 3 bases and the J segment 3 bases; nucleotides outside the gene matches: 4.

This clone was detected a few times. The chain carries TRBV28 and TRBJ2-7; D gene unclear. V shed 6 bases and J shed 2 bases, with 17 bases lying between them. The CDR3 runs 15 residues. CDR1 and CDR2 from the germline V gene are MDHEN and SYDVKM. CDR3 DNA: TGTGCCAGCAGCTCCAGGTTACTCAAAGCCTACGAGCAGTACTTC. It translates to CASSSRLLKAYEQYF.

The V and J genes are TRBV4-2 and TRBJ1-2; 12 bases align to TRBD1. V shed 0 bases and J 7 bases; nucleotides not matched to a gene: 3. The germline gives CDR1 LGHNA, CDR2 YNFKEQ. The length of the CDR3 is 15 residues. DNA for the CDR3: TGTGCCAGCAGCCAAGAGGGACAGGGGGCGATTGGCTACACCTTC. It codes for CASSQEGQGAIGYTF.

This clone has only one observation. This rearrangement joins TRBV6-1 to TRBJ1-2, with TRBD1 matching 7 bases. The ends lost 6 bases at V and 5 bases at J; junction bases unmatched: 12. This CDR3 has 15 amino acids. Germline values: CDR1 MNHNS, CDR2 SASEGT. The DNA for the CDR3 is TGTGCCAGCAGGAGACAGGGACCGAGTCCTTATGGCTACACCTTC. The encoded protein is CASRRQGPSPYGYTF.

J is TRBJ2-3 and V is TRBV18, with 13 bases identical to TRBD2. The length of the CDR3 is 15 residues. Germline CDR1 reads KGHSH; CDR2 reads LQKENI. Losses at the gene ends were 2 bases for V and 4 bases for J; bases not matched to a gene: 0. The CDR3: CASSPGLAGADTQYF. CDR3 sequence (DNA): TGTGCCAGCTCACCAGGACTAGCGGGAGCAGATACGCAGTATTTT.

V usage is TRBV5-6 and J usage is TRBJ2-2; D possibly corresponds to TRBD1 (5 bases). From germline, CDR1 is SGHDT and CDR2 YYEEEE. Between the trimmed V and J ends, which lost 1 base and 3 bases, there was a span of 10 bases. The CDR3 totals 15 residues. In DNA, the CDR3 is TGTGCCAGCAGCTTGTTGAGCAGGGACACCGGGGAGCTGTTTTTT. It encodes CASSLLSRDTGELFF.

V gene TRBV10-3 combines with J gene TRBJ2-1, with D maybe TRBD2 (5 bases). This CDR3 is built from 12 residues. From germline, CDR1 is ENHRY and CDR2 SYGVKD. Trimming stripped 6 bases from V and 8 bases from J, with 11 bases between. CDR3 in amino acids: CAIRSLGDEQFF. CDR3 nucleotides: TGTGCCATCAGGAGCCTCGGGGATGAGCAGTTCTTC.

The rearrangement links TRBV7-3 to TRBJ1-1; the D gene is possibly TRBD1 (5 bases). The V end lost 3 bases, the J end lost 0 bases, and 8 bases lay between the germline ends. The CDR3 sequence is 14 residues long. Germline values: CDR1 SGHTA, CDR2 FQGTGA. CDR3 residues: CASSFRQMNTEAFF. The DNA of the CDR3 is TGTGCCAGCAGCTTCCGACAGATGAACACTGAAGCTTTCTTT.

The chain employs TRBV2 and TRBJ2-5; 10 nucleotides line up with TRBD2. The trim removed 4 bases at V and 1 base at J, leaving 3 bases unmatched. The germline CDR1 and CDR2 sequences are SNHLY and FYNNEI. The CDR3 covers 15 residues. In nucleotides, the CDR3 is TGTGCCAGCAGTGCCAGGACTAGCGGCCAAGAGACCCAGTACTTC. As protein: CASSARTSGQETQYF. The full variable domain, in which reference TRBV2 and TRBJ2-5 provide the parts outside the CDR3, is EPEVTQTPSHQVTQMGQEVILRCVPISNHLYFYWYRQILGQKVEFLVSFYNNEISEKSEIFDDQFSVERPDGSNFTLKIRSTKLEDSAMYFCASSARTSGQETQYFGPGTRLLVL.

The chain's CDR3 is CAWSVRGLYNEQFF. CDR3 nucleotides: TGTGCCTGGAGTGTGAGGGGGCTCTACAATGAGCAGTTCTTC. This chain joins TRBV30 and TRBJ2-1, with TRBD1 identical over 7 bases. Germline trimming cut 0 bases from V and 3 bases from J; bases unmatched to any gene: 2. The CDR3 consists of 14 residues. Germline V lookup: CDR1 GTSNPN, CDR2 SVGIG (reference sequence). The complete variable domain, with remaining parts taken from reference TRBV30 and TRBJ2-1, reads SQTIHQWPATLVQPVGSPLSLECTVEGTSNPNLYWYRQAAGRGLQLLFYSVGIGQISSEVPQNLSASRPQDRQFILSSKKLLLSDSGFYLCAWSVRGLYNEQFFGPGTRLTVL.

The gene calls are TRBV10-3 and TRBJ1-3; 9 bases match TRBD1. J gave up 0 bases and V 4 bases, and 7 bases lay outside the gene matches. Looked up from germline, CDR1 is ENHRY and CDR2 is SYGVKD. The CDR3 is 17 amino acids. The CDR3 bases are TGTGCCATCAGTGTCGGGACAGGGAAAGTCTCTGGAAACACCATATATTTT. Translated, it gives CAISVGTGKVSGNTIYF.

This rearrangement joins TRBV7-3 to TRBJ2-1, with D perhaps matching TRBD1 (5 bases). This CDR3 contains 15 residues. Trimming shortened V by 5 bases and J by 2 bases, and 13 bases separated the two germline ends. CDR1 is SGHTA, CDR2 FQGTGA, per germline. The CDR3 nucleotides read TGTGCCAGCAGCACCCCCGACAGCCCCTACAATGAGCAGTTCTTC. It translates to CASSTPDSPYNEQFF.

This clone has just a few counts. The chain has TRBV6-1 and TRBJ1-4; D is perhaps TRBD1 (5 bases). In germline, CDR1 is MNHNS, CDR2 SASEGT. The V gene lost 4 bases and the J gene lost 10 bases, with 16 bases spanning the gap. The CDR3 extends over 14 amino acids. CDR3: CASSGTASGGKLFF. In nucleotides, the CDR3 is TGTGCCAGCAGTGGGACTGCCAGCGGGGGAAAACTGTTTTTT.

Note on this clone: One end of the junction varies from germline; a read error may be responsible. The CDR3 is CASRLGLVNEQFF. CDR3 in DNA: TGCGCCAGCAGATTGGGACTAGTCAATGAGCAGTTCTTC. The V gene is TRBV5-1, the J gene TRBJ2-1; 8 nucleotides agree with TRBD2. The CDR3 is made up of 13 amino acids. The germline V gene encodes CDR1 SGHRS and CDR2 YFSETQ. Full variable domain (rest looked up from reference TRBV5-1 and TRBJ2-1): KAGVTQTPRYLIKTRGQQVTLSCSPISGHRSVSWYQQTPGQGLQFLFEYFSETQRNKGNFPGRFSGRQFSNSRSEMNVSTLELGDSALYLCASRLGLVNEQFFGPGTRLTVL.

This clone was observed once. The V gene is TRBV5-6, the J gene TRBJ2-5; D possibly corresponds to TRBD1 (6 bases). The CDR3 runs 16 residues. Between the trimmed V and J ends, which lost 4 bases and 5 bases, there was a span of 21 bases. The germline gives CDR1 SGHDT, CDR2 YYEEEE. The CDR3 region is CASSGITGSYGETQYF. The CDR3 coding sequence is TGTGCCAGCAGCGGGATAACAGGGAGCTATGGGGAGACCCAGTACTTC. Full variable domain (outside the CDR3, taken from reference TRBV5-6 and TRBJ2-5): DAGVTQSPTHLIKTRGQQVTLRCSPKSGHDTVSWYQQALGQGPQFIFQYYEEEERQRGNFPDRFSGHQFPNYSSELNVNALLLGDSALYLCASSGITGSYGETQYFGPGTRLLVL.

V gene TRBV2 combines with J gene TRBJ2-2; TRBD2 matches at 14 bases. The CDR3 consists of 16 residues. Germline V lookup: CDR1 SNHLY, CDR2 FYNNEI. The trim removed 7 bases at V and 7 bases at J, leaving 8 bases unmatched. The CDR3: CASTGTSGSPVGELFF. CDR3 nucleotides: TGTGCCAGCACCGGGACTAGCGGGAGTCCGGTCGGGGAGCTGTTTTTT.